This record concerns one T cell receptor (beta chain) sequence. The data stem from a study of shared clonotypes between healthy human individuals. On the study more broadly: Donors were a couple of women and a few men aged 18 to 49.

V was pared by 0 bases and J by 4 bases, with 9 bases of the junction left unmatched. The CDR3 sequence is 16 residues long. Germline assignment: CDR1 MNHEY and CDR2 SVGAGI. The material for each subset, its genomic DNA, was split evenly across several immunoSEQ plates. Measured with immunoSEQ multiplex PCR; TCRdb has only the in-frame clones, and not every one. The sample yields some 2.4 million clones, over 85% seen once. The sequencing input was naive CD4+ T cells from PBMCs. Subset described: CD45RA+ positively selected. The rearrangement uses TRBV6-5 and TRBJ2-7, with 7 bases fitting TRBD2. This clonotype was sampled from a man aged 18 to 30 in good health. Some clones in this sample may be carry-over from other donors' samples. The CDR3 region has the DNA TGTGCCAGCAGTTACTCGCGGAGCGGGATTAGGTACGAGCAGTACTTC. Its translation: CASSYSRSGIRYEQYF.